Shown below are 2 T cell receptor beta chains from a single sample sequenced in a study of PD-1 blockade in classical Hodgkin lymphoma. After autologous stem cell transplantation all patients relapsed, and prior brentuximab vedotin exposure differed between cohorts. CD4+ T cells were purified from thawed PBMCs by magnetic negative selection. The protocol was immunoSEQ multiplex PCR, while the TCRdb copy is restricted to in-frame clones and leaves out a portion. The sample contains 30,000 to 35,000 clones, about nine tenths of which appear only once. Sequenced material: CD4+ T cells from blood, taken at baseline. The receptor source for this set is a human donor with classical Hodgkin lymphoma.

J is TRBJ2-7 and V is TRBV28, with a weak D call TRBD2 (7 bases). Deletions cut 0 bases from V and 6 bases from J, with 12 bases between. The CDR3 is 14 amino acids. The germline V gene encodes CDR1 MDHEN and CDR2 SYDVKM. The CDR3 region has the DNA TGTGCCAGCAGTTTATGGGCGGGGGCCGGCGAGCAGTACTTC. It codes for CASSLWAGAGEQYF.

CDR3 DNA: TGTGCCAGCAGCTTAGTCTCTCTAGGGTACGAGCAGTACTTC. Translation gives CASSLVSLGYEQYF. The chain couples TRBV7-8 to TRBJ2-7; D is unclear. Germline loops: CDR1 SGHVS, CDR2 FQNEAQ. V lost 1 base and J lost 4, with 11 bases in between. The CDR3 runs to 14 residues.